The 18 T cell receptor beta chains below all came from one sample that was sequenced in a study of blood T cell repertoires in COVID-19. TCRdb's copy holds only in-frame clones and misses some; the assay was immunoSEQ multiplex PCR. The profile shows under 300,000 clones, roughly 90% of them singletons. The sample comprised peripheral blood. These receptors were taken from a woman aged 40 to 55 who had recovered from COVID-19.

The chain couples TRBV6-5 to TRBJ2-3; 7 bases are a match to TRBD2. This CDR3 has 15 residues. The germline V gene has CDR1 MNHEY and CDR2 SVGAGI. The V segment lost 7 bases and the J segment 1 base; nucleotides outside the gene matches: 8. CDR3 amino acids: CASTPPRGGTDTQYF. Written as DNA, the CDR3 is TGTGCCAGCACCCCCCCCCGGGGGGGCACAGATACGCAGTATTTT.

Turning to this clone: This sample also contains other DNA sequences that code for the same CDR3. V usage is TRBV7-2 and J usage is TRBJ2-5, with a possible D match to TRBD1 (6 bases). The V and J ends lost 3 bases and 2 bases respectively, with 7 bases between them. This CDR3 has 13 amino acids. Germline lookup yields CDR1 SGHTA and CDR2 FQGNSA. CDR3 nucleotide sequence: TGTGCCAGCAGCTTCGGACAGCAAGAGACCCAGTACTTC. It is translated as CASSFGQQETQYF.

This clone was recorded once. This chain connects TRBV4-1 to TRBJ2-6; 7 positions agree with TRBD1. Germline V lookup: CDR1 MGHRA, CDR2 YSYEKL. With V trimmed by 4 bases and J by 4 bases, 10 bases remained unmatched. CDR3 length: 17 amino acids. CDR3 nucleotide sequence: TGCGCCAGCAGCCCCCGGGAAGGGGGCTGGGGGGCCAACGTCCTGACTTTC. Translation gives CASSPREGGWGANVLTF.

This clone was seen only once. V and J are TRBV19 and TRBJ2-2, with TRBD2 matching 10 bases. V was clipped by 2 bases and J by 6 bases; unmatched bases: 6. The CDR3 covers 16 residues. CDR1 and CDR2 (germline): LNHDA, SQIVND (reference sequence). This chain's CDR3 is CASSISFSGRSGELFF. DNA of the CDR3: TGTGCCAGTAGTATATCATTTAGCGGGAGGTCCGGGGAGCTGTTTTTT.

This clone was observed a single time. This rearrangement joins TRBV4-1 to TRBJ1-2; TRBD1 might be the D (6 bases). Germline V lookup: CDR1 MGHRA, CDR2 YSYEKL. The CDR3 extends over 16 amino acids. Trimming left V 5 bases short and J 4 bases short, with 20 bases between. The CDR3 region has the DNA TGCGCCAGCAGCTTAGCCGGGACACGTATTACCTATGGCTACACCTTC. Protein sequence: CASSLAGTRITYGYTF.

The CDR3 is CASSTPGQSAETQYF. CDR3 DNA: TGTGCCAGTAGTACCCCGGGACAGTCGGCGGAGACCCAGTACTTC. The rearrangement joins TRBV19 to TRBJ2-5; the match to TRBD1 covers 7 bases. The CDR3 contains 15 residues. Germline CDR1 reads LNHDA; CDR2 reads SQIVND (reference sequence). After removal of 4 bases from V and 5 bases from J, the junction contained 10 bases not matched to a gene.

V is TRBV28 and J is TRBJ2-3, with 8 bases fitting TRBD2. The V gene's germline CDR1 is MDHEN and CDR2 SYDVKM. After removal of 5 bases from V and 6 bases from J, the junction contained 13 bases not matched to a gene. There are 16 residues in the CDR3. The CDR3 DNA reads as TGTGCCAGCAGTACCCCTACTAGCGGAGGGAAGGATACGCAGTATTTT. It translates to CASSTPTSGGKDTQYF. The complete variable domain, with remaining parts taken from reference TRBV28 and TRBJ2-3, reads DVKVTQSSRYLVKRTGEKVFLECVQDMDHENMFWYRQDPGLGLRLIYFSYDVKMKEKGDIPEGYSVSREKKERFSLILESASTNQTSMYLCASSTPTSGGKDTQYFGPGTRLTVL.

The V call is TRBV19, the J call TRBJ2-2, with unresolved D. Germline-derived CDR1 and CDR2 are LNHDA and SQIVND (reference sequence). Trimming took off 3 bases at V and 6 bases at J, with 8 bases between the two ends. The CDR3 is 13 amino acids. The DNA of the CDR3 is TGTGCCAGTAGTATCAGATTGGCCGGGGAGCTGTTTTTT. Its translation is CASSIRLAGELFF.

DNA for the CDR3: TGTGCCAGTAGTATTAGCGGGCCGAGCTCTGGGGCCAACGTCCTGACTTTC. Translation gives CASSISGPSSGANVLTF. This chain joins TRBV19 and TRBJ2-6; 7 nucleotides line up with TRBD2. The CDR3 runs to 17 residues. Unmatched junction bases numbered 5, after V lost 3 bases and J lost 0 bases. Germline-derived CDR1 and CDR2 are LNHDA and SQIVND (reference sequence).

The chain links TRBV18 to TRBJ2-5, with TRBD1 identical over 12 bases. The CDR3 is 16 amino acids. V shed 5 bases and J 4 bases; nucleotides not matched to a gene: 8. Germline loops: CDR1 KGHSH, CDR2 LQKENI. CDR3 DNA sequence: TGTGCCAGCTCAAATCCCGGGACAGGGGGCAGAGAGACCCAGTACTTC. Protein: CASSNPGTGGRETQYF. Full variable domain (rest looked up from reference TRBV18 and TRBJ2-5): NAGVMQNPRHLVRRRGQEARLRCSPMKGHSHVYWYRQLPEEGLKFMVYLQKENIIDESGMPKERFSAEFPKEGPSILRIQQVVRGDSAAYFCASSNPGTGGRETQYFGPGTRLLVL.

CDR3 sequence reads: CASSQDFASSYEQYF. Written as DNA, the CDR3 is TGTGCCAGCAGCCAAGATTTTGCCAGTTCCTACGAGCAGTACTTC. The rearrangement joins TRBV14 to TRBJ2-7; no firm D call. Germline V CDR1 and CDR2: SGHDN, FVKESK. The CDR3 is 15 amino acids. Trimming pared 0 bases from V and 1 base from J, leaving 10 bases between.

The J gene is TRBJ1-1, the V gene TRBV12-3 or TRBV12-4; 7 positions agree with TRBD1. V trimming: 3 bases; J trimming: 4 bases; junction bases outside the gene matches: 2. This CDR3 comprises 13 residues. CDR3 sequence (DNA): TGTGCCAGCAGTTTCTCAGGGGGCACTGAAGCTTTCTTT. It translates to CASSFSGGTEAFF.

CDR3 bases: TGTGCCAGCAGCTTAGGTGGGACAGGGGGGTACGAGCAGTACTTC. Amino acid sequence: CASSLGGTGGYEQYF. The rearrangement uses TRBV7-2 and TRBJ2-7, with 11 bases matching TRBD1. CDR1 is SGHTA and CDR2 is FQGNSA in the germline V gene. V was clipped by 1 base and J by 4 bases; unmatched bases: 3. The CDR3 extends over 15 amino acids.

This chain links TRBV5-1 with TRBJ1-6; TRBD1 matches 8 bases. The CDR3 totals 15 residues. The trim removed 7 bases at V and 8 bases at J, leaving 11 bases unmatched. The germline V gene has CDR1 SGHRS and CDR2 YFSETQ. The DNA for the CDR3 is TGCGCCAGCGGTAAGGACAGGGCGAACTATTCACCCCTCCACTTT. It is translated as CASGKDRANYSPLHF.

The chain combines TRBV10-3 with TRBJ2-6; no reliable D call. The CDR3 totals 13 residues. In germline, CDR1 is ENHRY, CDR2 SYGVKD. The ends were cut back, 8 bases at V and 4 bases at J, with 9 bases in the middle. As DNA, the CDR3 is TGTGCCATCGGGCAGCTCGGGGCCAACGTCCTGACTTTC. Its translation: CAIGQLGANVLTF.

The V call is TRBV7-8, the J call TRBJ1-2; a weak D match, TRBD1 (6 bases). Germline values: CDR1 SGHVS, CDR2 FQNEAQ. The CDR3 runs to 15 residues. V lost 2 bases and J 0 bases, leaving 10 bases between the germline ends. CDR3 sequence reads: CASSLRGAANYGYTF. In DNA, the CDR3 is TGTGCCAGCAGCTTACGGGGGGCCGCTAACTATGGCTACACCTTC.

The chain employs TRBV5-1 and TRBJ2-5; TRBD1 agrees at 11 bases. V trimming: 4 bases; J trimming: 4 bases; junction bases outside the gene matches: 6. The CDR3 is 15 amino acids. The V gene's germline CDR1 is SGHRS and CDR2 YFSETQ. The CDR3 here is CASSQDRGLGETQYF. DNA for the CDR3: TGCGCCAGCAGCCAGGACAGGGGGCTTGGAGAGACCCAGTACTTC. Filled out from reference TRBV5-1 and TRBJ2-5, the complete variable domain reads KAGVTQTPRYLIKTRGQQVTLSCSPISGHRSVSWYQQTPGQGLQFLFEYFSETQRNKGNFPGRFSGRQFSNSRSEMNVSTLELGDSALYLCASSQDRGLGETQYFGPGTRLLVL.

The chain couples TRBV27 to TRBJ2-3; 9 nucleotides match TRBD2. The CDR3 runs 20 residues. Looked up from germline, CDR1 is MNHEY and CDR2 is SMNVEV (reference sequence). With 4 bases clipped from V and 0 bases from J, the junction kept 17 bases outside the gene matches. CDR3: CASSSLPLILAGTSTDTQYF. The CDR3 bases are TGTGCCAGCAGTTCGCTCCCGCTTATCCTAGCGGGGACTAGCACAGATACGCAGTATTTT.